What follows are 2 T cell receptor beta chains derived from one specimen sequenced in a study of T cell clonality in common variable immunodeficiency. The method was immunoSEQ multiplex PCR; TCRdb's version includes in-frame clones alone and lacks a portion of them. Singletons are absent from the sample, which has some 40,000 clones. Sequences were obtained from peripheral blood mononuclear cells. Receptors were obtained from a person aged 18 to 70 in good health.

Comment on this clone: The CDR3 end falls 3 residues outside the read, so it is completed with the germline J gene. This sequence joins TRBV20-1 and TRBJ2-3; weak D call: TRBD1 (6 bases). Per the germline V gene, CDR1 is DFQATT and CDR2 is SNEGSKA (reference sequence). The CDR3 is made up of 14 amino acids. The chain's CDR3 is CSARQTGLNQPQYF. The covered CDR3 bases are TGCAGTGCTAGACAGACAGGCCTCAATCAGCCG.

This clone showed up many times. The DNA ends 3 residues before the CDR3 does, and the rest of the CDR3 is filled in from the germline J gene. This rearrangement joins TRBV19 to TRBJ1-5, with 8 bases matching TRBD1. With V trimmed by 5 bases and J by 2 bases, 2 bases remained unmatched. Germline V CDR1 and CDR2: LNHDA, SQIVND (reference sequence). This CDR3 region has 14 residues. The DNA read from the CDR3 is TGTGCCAGTAGTTTGACAGGGGGCAATCAGCCC. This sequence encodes CASSLTGGNQP. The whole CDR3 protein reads CASSLTGGNQPQHF.